This T cell receptor beta chain was observed in a study of identical twins. TCRdb reprocessed the 5' RACE reads via MiXCR and lists one record per CDR3 protein. The table shows fewer than 550,000 distinct CDR3 sequences, with 13% to 15% occurring only once. The V gene lost 7 bases and the J gene lost 5 bases, with 9 bases spanning the gap. The CDR3 covers 11 residues. The same sample was also studied in work on yellow fever vaccine responses in identical twins.

The chain couples TRBV12-3 or TRBV12-4 to TRBJ2-7; D uncertain. The receptor's source is a woman younger than 30 in good health. Source material: CD4+ T cells sorted from blood. CDR3 protein: CASTFGDEQYF. The CDR3 coding sequence is TGTGCCAGCACCTTTGGAGACGAGCAGTACTTC.